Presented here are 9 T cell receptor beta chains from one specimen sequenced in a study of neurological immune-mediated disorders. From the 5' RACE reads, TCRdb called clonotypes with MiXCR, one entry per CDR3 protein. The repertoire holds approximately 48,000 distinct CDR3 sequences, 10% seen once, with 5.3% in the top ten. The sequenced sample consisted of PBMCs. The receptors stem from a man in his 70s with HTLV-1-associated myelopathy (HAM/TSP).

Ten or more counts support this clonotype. The CDR3 sequence is CASSSIDRMNTEAFF. CDR3 coding DNA: TGTGCCAGCAGTTCCATCGACAGGATGAACACTGAAGCTTTCTTT. The chain combines TRBV6-5 with TRBJ1-1; D might be TRBD1 (6 bases). The CDR3 sequence is 15 residues long. Germline CDR1 MNHEY, CDR2 SVGAGI. The V end was cut by 4 bases, the J end by 0 bases, with 12 bases between.

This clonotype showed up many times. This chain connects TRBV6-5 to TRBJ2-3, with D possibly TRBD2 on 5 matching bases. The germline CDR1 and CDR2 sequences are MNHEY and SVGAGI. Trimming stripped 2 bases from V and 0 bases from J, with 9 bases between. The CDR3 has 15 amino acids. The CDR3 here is CASSYESGSTDTQYF. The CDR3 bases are TGTGCCAGCAGTTACGAGTCGGGGAGCACAGATACGCAGTATTTT.

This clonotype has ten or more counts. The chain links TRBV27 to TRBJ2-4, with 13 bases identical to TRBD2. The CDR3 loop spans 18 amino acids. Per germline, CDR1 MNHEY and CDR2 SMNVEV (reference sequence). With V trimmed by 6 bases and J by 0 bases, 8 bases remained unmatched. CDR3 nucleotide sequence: TGTGCCAGCAGCTCTCCGGGACTAGCGGGAAGAGCCAAAAACATTCAGTACTTC. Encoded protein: CASSSPGLAGRAKNIQYF.

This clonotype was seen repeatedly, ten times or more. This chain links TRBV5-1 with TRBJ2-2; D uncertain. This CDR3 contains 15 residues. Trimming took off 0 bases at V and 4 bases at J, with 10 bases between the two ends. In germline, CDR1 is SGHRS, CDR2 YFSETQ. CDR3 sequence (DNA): TGCGCCAGCAGCTTGGCCCAAGGGATCACCGGGGAGCTGTTTTTT. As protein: CASSLAQGITGELFF.

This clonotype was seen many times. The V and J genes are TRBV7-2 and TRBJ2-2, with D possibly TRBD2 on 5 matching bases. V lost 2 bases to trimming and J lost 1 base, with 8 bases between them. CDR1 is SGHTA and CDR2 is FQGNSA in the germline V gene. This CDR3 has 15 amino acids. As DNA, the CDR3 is TGTGCCAGCAGCTTAAACGGGATGAACACCGGGGAGCTGTTTTTT. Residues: CASSLNGMNTGELFF.

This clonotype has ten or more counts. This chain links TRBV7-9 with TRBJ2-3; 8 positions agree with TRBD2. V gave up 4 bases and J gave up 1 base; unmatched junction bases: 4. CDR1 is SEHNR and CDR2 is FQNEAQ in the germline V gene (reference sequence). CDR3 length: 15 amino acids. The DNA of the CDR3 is TGTGCCAGCAGCTCCCAGACTAGCGGCACAGATACGCAGTATTTT. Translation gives CASSSQTSGTDTQYF.

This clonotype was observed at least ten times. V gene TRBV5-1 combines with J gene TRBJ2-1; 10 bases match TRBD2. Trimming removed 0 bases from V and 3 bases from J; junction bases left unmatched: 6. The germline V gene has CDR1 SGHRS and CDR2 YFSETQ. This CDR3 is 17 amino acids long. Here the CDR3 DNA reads TGCGCCAGCAGCTTGGCCACTAGCGGGACCAACTACAATGAGCAGTTCTTC. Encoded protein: CASSLATSGTNYNEQFF.

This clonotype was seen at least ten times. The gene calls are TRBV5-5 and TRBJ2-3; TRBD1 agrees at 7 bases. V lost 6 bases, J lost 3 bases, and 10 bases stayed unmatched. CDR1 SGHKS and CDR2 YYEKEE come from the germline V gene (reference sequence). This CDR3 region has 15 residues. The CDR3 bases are TGTGCCAGCAACCCCTACAGGGGAGAAACAGATACGCAGTATTTT. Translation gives CASNPYRGETDTQYF.

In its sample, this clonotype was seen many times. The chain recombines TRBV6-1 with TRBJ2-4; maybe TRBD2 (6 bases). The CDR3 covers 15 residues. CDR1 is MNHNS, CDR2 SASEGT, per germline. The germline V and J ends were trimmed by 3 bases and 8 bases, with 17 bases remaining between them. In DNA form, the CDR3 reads TGTGCCAGCAGTGAGTTTGGGGCCGAGCGGGACATTCAGTACTTC. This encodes CASSEFGAERDIQYF.